What follows is one TCR beta chain and its context. These data belong to a study of blood T cell repertoires in COVID-19. Study background: Acute and convalescent COVID-19 specimens originated in the United States, Italy and Spain.

Measured with immunoSEQ multiplex PCR; TCRdb has only the in-frame clones, and not every one. The sample consists of about 210,000 clones, 70% to 90% of them appearing once. The germline gives CDR1 SNHLY, CDR2 FYNNEI. The CDR3 runs 14 residues. The V and J ends lost 5 bases and 5 bases, in that order; junction bases with no gene match: 7. The source is a human donor in a cohort sampled during active COVID-19. The chain has TRBV2 and TRBJ1-1; TRBD1 agrees at 8 bases. What was sequenced was peripheral blood. The CDR3 sequence: CASSSDRVGTEAFF. The CDR3 DNA follows: TGTGCCAGCAGTTCGGACAGGGTTGGAACTGAAGCTTTCTTT.